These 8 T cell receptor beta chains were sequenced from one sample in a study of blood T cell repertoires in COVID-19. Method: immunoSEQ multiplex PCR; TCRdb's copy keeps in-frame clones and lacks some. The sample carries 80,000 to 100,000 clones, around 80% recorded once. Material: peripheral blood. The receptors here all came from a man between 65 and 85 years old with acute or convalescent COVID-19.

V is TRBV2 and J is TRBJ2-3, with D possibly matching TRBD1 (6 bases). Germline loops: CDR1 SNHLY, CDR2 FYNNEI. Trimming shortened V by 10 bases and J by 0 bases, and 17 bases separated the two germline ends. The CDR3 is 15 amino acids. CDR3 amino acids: CAISPRGTSTDTQYF. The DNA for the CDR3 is TGTGCCATAAGCCCCAGGGGAACAAGCACAGATACGCAGTATTTT.

CDR3 nucleotides: TGTGCCAGCAGCCCCTGGACAGGGAATAATTCACCCCTCCACTTT. Its translation is CASSPWTGNNSPLHF. The genes are TRBV9 and TRBJ1-6; 8 bases are shared with TRBD1. CDR3 length: 15 residues. Germline CDR1 is SGDLS and CDR2 is YYNGEE. V shed 4 bases, J shed 5 bases, and the junction held 5 bases outside the gene matches.

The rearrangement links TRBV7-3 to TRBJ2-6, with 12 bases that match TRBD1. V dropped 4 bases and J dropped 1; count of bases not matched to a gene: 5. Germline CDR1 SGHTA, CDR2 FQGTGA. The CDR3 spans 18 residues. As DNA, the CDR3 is TGTGCCAGCAGCTCAAGGGGACAGGGGGCTTCTGGGGCCAACGTCCTGACTTTC. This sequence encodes CASSSRGQGASGANVLTF. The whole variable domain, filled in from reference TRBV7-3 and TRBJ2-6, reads GAGVSQTPSNKVTEKGKYVELRCDPISGHTALYWYRQSLGQGPEFLIYFQGTGAADDSGLPNDRFFAVRPEGSVSTLKIQRTERGDSAVYLCASSSRGQGASGANVLTFGAGSRLTVL.

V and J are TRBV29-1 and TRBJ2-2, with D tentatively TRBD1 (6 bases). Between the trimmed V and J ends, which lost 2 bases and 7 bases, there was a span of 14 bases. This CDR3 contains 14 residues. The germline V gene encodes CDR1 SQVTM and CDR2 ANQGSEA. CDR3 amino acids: CSVERTGFGGELFF. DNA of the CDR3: TGCAGCGTTGAAAGAACAGGGTTCGGCGGGGAGCTGTTTTTT.

This CDR3 is CASQRQNTEAFF. The CDR3 coding sequence is TGTGCCAGCCAGAGGCAGAACACTGAAGCTTTCTTT. The genes are TRBV6-5 and TRBJ1-1; no definite D call. V was cut by 8 bases and J by 1 base, with 8 bases left in between. The CDR3 spans 12 residues. CDR1 and CDR2 from the germline V gene are MNHEY and SVGAGI.

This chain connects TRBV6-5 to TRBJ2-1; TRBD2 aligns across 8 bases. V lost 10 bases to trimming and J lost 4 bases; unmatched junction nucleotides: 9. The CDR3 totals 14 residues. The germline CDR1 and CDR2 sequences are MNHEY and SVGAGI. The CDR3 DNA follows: TGTGCCATCAGGGCGAGCGGGGGATACAATGAGCAGTTCTTC. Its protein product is CAIRASGGYNEQFF.

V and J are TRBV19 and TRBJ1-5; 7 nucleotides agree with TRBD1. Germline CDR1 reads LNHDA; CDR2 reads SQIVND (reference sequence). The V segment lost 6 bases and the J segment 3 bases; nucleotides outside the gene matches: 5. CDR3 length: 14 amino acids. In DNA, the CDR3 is TGTGCCAGTAGCCGGGACAGCTACAATCAGCCCCAGCATTTT. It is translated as CASSRDSYNQPQHF.

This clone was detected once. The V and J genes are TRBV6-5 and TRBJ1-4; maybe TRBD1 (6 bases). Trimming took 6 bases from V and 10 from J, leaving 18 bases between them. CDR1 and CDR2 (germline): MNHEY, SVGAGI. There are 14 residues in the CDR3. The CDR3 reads CASRPPGEGGKLFF. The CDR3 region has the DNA TGTGCCAGCAGACCCCCCGGGGAAGGGGGAAAACTGTTTTTT.